These 2 T cell receptor beta chains share one sample of origin, sequenced in a study of T cell repertoires in cytomegalovirus infection. Via MiXCR, TCRdb re-called the reads, giving one row per CDR3 protein. The sample yields around 740,000 distinct CDR3 sequences, 35% to 45% seen once. The specimen was PBMCs. These receptors originate from a human donor in good health (CMV status not recorded). Some clones in this sample may be carry-over from other donors' samples.

This clonotype has a handful of counts. The chain carries TRBV20-1 and TRBJ1-6; TRBD1 is a possible D gene (5 bases). This CDR3 is built from 14 residues. V was trimmed by 7 bases and J by 7 bases, leaving 17 bases between them. Germline V gives CDR1 DFQATT, CDR2 SNEGSKA (reference sequence). CDR3 bases: TGCAGTGTATACTCGGGGACCGGGAATTCACCCCTCCACTTT. Amino acids: CSVYSGTGNSPLHF.

The chain combines TRBV6-6 with TRBJ1-1; no reliable D call. The CDR3 sequence is 17 residues long. Between the trimmed V and J ends, which lost 6 bases and 0 bases, there was a span of 20 bases. The germline V gene has CDR1 MNHNY and CDR2 SVGAGI (reference sequence). This CDR3 is CASSHGSLPPLNTEAFF. CDR3 bases: TGTGCCAGCAGCCACGGGTCACTTCCGCCCCTGAACACTGAAGCTTTCTTT.